This is a list of T cell receptor beta chains from one sample in a study of T cells in Graves' hyperthyroidism and ophthalmopathy. A single record per CDR3 protein comes from TCRdb applying MiXCR to the multiplex PCR reads. The sample has hundreds of thousands of distinct CDR3 sequences; around a sixth are singletons. Sequencing used blood. These TCRs come from a woman aged 50 to 65 with Graves' hyperthyroidism that later progressed to Graves' ophthalmopathy. The CDR3 runs from the conserved cysteine through the conserved F or W. A D gene is named only where the DNA matches it firmly. Where a row states a size, it is once, few, many or the class of an expanded clone; other rows omit it.

V gene	D gene	clone size	J gene	CDR3 protein	CDR3 DNA
TRBV6-5	.	many	TRBJ2-7	CASSYSGTGVYEQYF	TGTGCCAGCAGTTACTCTGGGACCGGAGTTTACGAGCAGTACTTC
TRBV12-5	TRBD1	once	TRBJ1-1	CASALVRDRGRATEAFF	TGTGCTAGTGCTCTGGTCCGGGACAGGGGGCGGGCCACTGAAGCTTTCTTT
TRBV4-1	.	few	TRBJ1-1	CASSPKEVMNTEAFF	TGCGCCAGCAGCCCCAAGGAGGTCATGAACACTGAAGCTTTCTTT
TRBV15	.	.	TRBJ2-2	CATSLERYRAGELFF	TGTGCCACCAGTTTGGAGAGGTATAGAGCCGGGGAGCTGTTTTTT
TRBV10-3	.	few	TRBJ1-1	CAISDLENKNTEAFF	TGTGCCATCAGTGACCTAGAGAACAAGAACACTGAAGCTTTCTTT
TRBV11-2	.	many	TRBJ2-7	CASSLGGLENEQYF	TGTGCCAGCAGCTTAGGAGGTCTGGAGAACGAGCAGTACTTC
TRBV7-9	.	.	TRBJ1-4	CASSLFGGLNEKLFF	TGTGCCAGCAGCTTATTCGGTGGGCTTAATGAAAAACTGTTTTTT
TRBV5-5	.	few	TRBJ1-1	CVSSLELSNTEAFF	TGTGTCAGCAGCCTGGAGTTGTCGAACACTGAAGCTTTCTTT
TRBV29-1	.	few	TRBJ1-2	CSLGSNYGYTF	TGCAGCCTGGGTTCTAACTATGGCTACACCTTC
TRBV10-2	.	few	TRBJ1-1	CASSEEGTFGDTEAFF	TGCGCCAGCAGTGAGGAGGGGACTTTTGGGGACACTGAAGCTTTCTTT
TRBV2	.	few	TRBJ1-4	CASSELGSDEKLFF	TGTGCCAGCAGTGAGCTTGGGTCGGATGAAAAACTGTTTTTT
TRBV10-1	TRBD2	.	TRBJ2-3	CASSRTSGVDTQYF	TGCGCCAGCAGCCGGACTAGCGGGGTGGATACGCAGTATTTT
TRBV2	TRBD2	.	TRBJ2-1	CASSGTSGVFGQFF	TGTGCCAGCAGCGGGACTAGCGGGGTGTTTGGGCAGTTCTTC
TRBV20-1	TRBD2	many	TRBJ2-7	CSARIGRDYYEQYF	TGCAGTGCTAGAATAGGGAGGGACTACTACGAGCAGTACTTC
TRBV27	.	.	TRBJ1-5	CASSQPGAGQPQHF	TGTGCCAGCAGCCAACCTGGCGCAGGTCAGCCCCAGCATTTT
TRBV4-2	.	many	TRBJ1-2	CASSQMTDALGYTF	TGTGCCAGCAGCCAAATGACAGACGCACTTGGCTACACCTTC
TRBV6-5	.	few	TRBJ1-6	CASSYQPQSPYNSPLHF	TGTGCCAGCAGTTACCAACCGCAGAGCCCCTATAATTCACCCCTCCACTTT
TRBV27	TRBD2	.	TRBJ2-3	CASSPGLGTTDTQYF	TGTGCCAGCAGCCCGGGACTAGGTACCACAGATACGCAGTATTTT
TRBV19	TRBD1	many	TRBJ1-1	CASSPRQGARDTEAFF	TGTGCCAGTAGTCCCAGACAGGGGGCAAGGGACACTGAAGCTTTCTTT
TRBV12-5	.	few	TRBJ2-4	CASGLKNIQYF	TGTGCTAGTGGTTTGAAAAACATTCAGTACTTC
TRBV12-3/TRBV12-4	.	.	TRBJ2-7	CASSPDDSYEQYF	TGTGCCAGCAGTCCCGACGATTCCTACGAGCAGTACTTC
TRBV12-3/TRBV12-4	TRBD2	many	TRBJ2-1	CASRKTSGGYDEQFF	TGTGCCAGCAGGAAAACTAGCGGGGGATACGATGAGCAGTTCTTC
TRBV20-1	TRBD2	few	TRBJ2-7	CSAIPLGLAYWEQYF	TGCAGTGCTATTCCCTTGGGACTAGCGTATTGGGAGCAGTACTTC
TRBV14	TRBD1	.	TRBJ1-1	CASSPPDRRAFF	TGTGCCAGCAGCCCACCGGACAGGCGGGCTTTCTTT
TRBV20-1	.	.	TRBJ2-5	CSARFRGQETQYF	TGCAGTGCTAGATTCCGGGGGCAAGAGACCCAGTACTTC
TRBV2	TRBD1	few	TRBJ2-2	CASTGQVMNTGELFF	TGTGCCAGCACAGGACAGGTGATGAACACCGGGGAGCTGTTTTTT
TRBV30	.	many	TRBJ2-7	CAWTGTSEQYF	TGTGCCTGGACTGGGACATCCGAGCAGTACTTC
TRBV3-1	TRBD2	many	TRBJ2-3	CASSPGGGRGDTQYF	TGTGCCAGCAGCCCGGGCGGGGGGCGGGGAGATACGCAGTATTTT
TRBV19	.	.	TRBJ1-1	CASSMSREAFF	TGTGCCAGTAGTATGTCGCGTGAAGCTTTCTTT
TRBV15	.	.	TRBJ2-7	CATRDSSYEQYF	TGTGCCACCAGAGACAGTTCCTACGAGCAGTACTTC
TRBV7-6	TRBD2	few	TRBJ2-1	CASSLERAGGVNEQFF	TGTGCCAGCAGCTTAGAACGAGCGGGGGGGGTCAATGAGCAGTTCTTC
TRBV4-1	.	few	TRBJ1-3	CASSQGGGGGNTIYF	TGCGCCAGCAGCCAAGGAGGAGGGGGAGGAAACACCATATATTTT
TRBV20-1	.	many	TRBJ1-1	CSGISGGAMNTEAFF	TGCAGCGGGATAAGTGGAGGAGCGATGAACACTGAAGCTTTCTTT
TRBV27	TRBD2	.	TRBJ2-1	CASSFHGLAGGPSSYNEQFF	TGTGCCAGCAGTTTCCACGGACTAGCGGGGGGCCCTAGCTCCTACAATGAGCAGTTCTTC
TRBV19	.	few	TRBJ1-2	CASSPRVDSNYGYTF	TGTGCCAGTAGTCCGCGAGTGGACTCTAACTATGGCTACACCTTC
TRBV12-3/TRBV12-4	.	many	TRBJ1-5	CASSYRALNQPQHF	TGTGCCAGCAGTTACAGGGCCCTCAATCAGCCCCAGCATTTT
TRBV10-3	TRBD2	.	TRBJ2-1	CAISGLTKGLLNEQFF	TGTGCCATCAGTGGCCTCACGAAGGGACTACTGAATGAGCAGTTCTTC
TRBV5-6	.	many	TRBJ1-1	CASRREASAEAFF	TGTGCCAGTCGGCGAGAGGCCAGCGCTGAAGCTTTCTTT